This TCR beta chain derives from a study of identical twins. The CDR3 runs to 15 residues. CDR1 SGHTA and CDR2 FQGNSA come from the germline V gene. The V gene lost 5 bases and the J gene lost 6 bases, with 17 bases spanning the gap. TCRdb reprocessed the 5' RACE reads with MiXCR, giving one entry per CDR3 protein. The profile shows 280,000 or so distinct CDR3 sequences, approximately 8% of them singletons. This clonotype was detected many times. The sample was also reused in another study, on yellow fever vaccine responses in identical twins.

V is TRBV7-2 and J is TRBJ2-1; D remains ambiguous. The receptor was isolated from a young woman in good health. The specimen was memory (CD45RO+) T cells sorted from blood. The CDR3 sequence: CASSLGPPTPNEQFF. CDR3 DNA sequence: TGTGCCAGCAGCCTGGGCCCTCCAACGCCCAATGAGCAGTTCTTC.